The entry below describes one TCR beta chain. The protocol was immunoSEQ multiplex PCR, while the TCRdb copy is restricted to in-frame clones and leaves out a portion. This sample has approximately 30,000 clones, with over 75% found just once. The data were obtained in a study of T cell responses to AZD1222 COVID-19 vaccine. Trimming took off 11 bases at V and 4 bases at J, with 12 bases between the two ends. The CDR3 totals 12 residues. The V gene's germline CDR1 is ENHRY and CDR2 SYGVKD. The TCR comes from an adult who received the AZD1222 COVID-19 vaccine. The rearrangement uses TRBV10-3 and TRBJ2-1; a weak D match, TRBD2 (6 bases). The input for sequencing was peripheral blood, taken 28 days after the second AZD1222 dose. Here the CDR3 reads CAGGTSYNEQFF. CDR3 coding DNA: TGTGCCGGAGGGACGAGTTACAATGAGCAGTTCTTC.